Following are 25 T cell receptor beta chains from one sample sequenced in a study of radiotherapy plus CTLA-4 blockade in lung cancer. Profiling relied on immunoSEQ multiplex PCR, and the TCRdb table lists in-frame clones only, not all of them. The sample includes some 60,000 clones, 70% to 85% of them seen just once. Sequences were derived from peripheral blood, sampled from a patient treated with radiotherapy plus ipilimumab. The receptors originated from a human donor with non-small cell lung cancer who had a complete response to radiotherapy plus ipilimumab.

The J gene is TRBJ2-3, the V gene TRBV23-1; TRBD2 might be the D (6 bases). TRBV23-1 carries the ORF label, with uncertain function. The CDR3 consists of 14 residues. V was clipped by 7 bases and J by 0 bases, with 11 bases between them. The CDR3 region is CASITGTSTDTQYF. Here the CDR3 DNA reads TGCGCCAGCATCACTGGGACTAGCACAGATACGCAGTATTTT.

This clone was observed once. The chain employs TRBV9 and TRBJ2-7; 10 bases are shared with TRBD1. Germline CDR1 SGDLS, CDR2 YYNGEE. The CDR3 sequence is 16 residues long. The V and J ends lost 0 bases and 3 bases, in that order; junction bases with no gene match: 6. DNA of the CDR3: TGTGCCAGCAGCGTAGGGACGGGACAGGGGTTCTACGAGCAGTACTTC. The encoded protein is CASSVGTGQGFYEQYF.

This clone is a singleton in its sample. The CDR3 DNA follows: TGTGCCAGCAGAGAGGGACAGGGGGCACTATACGGCTACACCTTC. Amino acids: CASREGQGALYGYTF. The genes are TRBV2 and TRBJ1-2, with 12 nucleotides matching TRBD1. This CDR3 contains 15 residues. V lost 6 bases, J lost 8 bases, and 10 bases stayed unmatched. Per germline, CDR1 SNHLY and CDR2 FYNNEI.

This chain uses TRBV18 with TRBJ2-3, with TRBD1 matching over 7 bases. From germline, CDR1 is KGHSH and CDR2 LQKENI. This CDR3 is 15 amino acids long. With 6 bases clipped from V and 1 base from J, the junction kept 7 bases outside the gene matches. DNA for the CDR3: TGTGCCAGCTCTGATGAGAGGGGGCGCACAGATACGCAGTATTTT. Translated, it gives CASSDERGRTDTQYF.

This chain connects TRBV18 to TRBJ1-6; tentatively, D is TRBD1 (6 bases). Per the germline V gene, CDR1 is KGHSH and CDR2 is LQKENI. V was pared by 2 bases and J by 0 bases, with 8 bases between. The CDR3 has 16 amino acids. The DNA for the CDR3 is TGTGCCAGCTCACCAGAGGACAGCTCCTATAATTCACCCCTCCACTTT. It yields the protein CASSPEDSSYNSPLHF.

The gene calls are TRBV2 and TRBJ1-4; D is perhaps TRBD1 (6 bases). The CDR3 extends over 14 amino acids. Germline V CDR1 and CDR2: SNHLY, FYNNEI. V was shortened by 7 bases and J by 3 bases, with 12 bases between the two germline ends. The CDR3 bases are TGTGCCAGCATTCCGACAGGAGCTAATGAAAAACTGTTTTTT. Residues: CASIPTGANEKLFF.

The V call is TRBV15, the J call TRBJ2-4; 8 bases line up with TRBD2. V gave up 0 bases and J gave up 5 bases; unmatched junction bases: 3. From germline, CDR1 is LNHNV and CDR2 YYDKDF (reference sequence). The CDR3 extends over 15 amino acids. The CDR3 loop reads CATSREGTRQNIQYF. The CDR3 DNA is TGTGCCACCAGCAGAGAGGGGACTAGACAAAACATTCAGTACTTC.

The chain joins TRBV16 to TRBJ1-2; TRBD1 aligns across 7 bases. The CDR3 runs to 16 residues. V dropped 3 bases and J dropped 3; count of bases not matched to a gene: 10. The V gene's germline CDR1 is KGHSY and CDR2 FQNENV. In DNA, the CDR3 is TGTGCCAGCAGCCACCGCGACAGGGTGCCAGACTATGGCTACACCTTC. Its protein is CASSHRDRVPDYGYTF.

The chain uses TRBV25-1 and TRBJ1-6; TRBD1 agrees at 9 bases. The CDR3 has 15 amino acids. Looked up from germline, CDR1 is MGHDK and CDR2 is SYGVNS. The trim removed 7 bases at V and 10 bases at J, leaving 11 bases unmatched. CDR3: CASTPGQGFYSPLHF. CDR3 DNA sequence: TGTGCCAGCACCCCGGGACAGGGTTTTTACTCACCCCTCCACTTT. The entire variable domain, with the rest obtained from reference TRBV25-1 and TRBJ1-6, is as follows: EADIYQTPRYLVIGTGKKITLECSQTMGHDKMYWYQQDPGMELHLIHYSYGVNSTEKGDLSSESTVSRIRTEHFPLTLESARPSHTSQYLCASTPGQGFYSPLHFGNGTRLTVT.

The chain combines TRBV5-4 with TRBJ1-2; no definite D call. Looked up from germline, CDR1 is SGHNT and CDR2 is YYREEE (reference sequence). CDR3 length: 15 amino acids. Trimming pared 2 bases from V and 8 bases from J, leaving 19 bases between. The CDR3 nucleotides read TGTGCCAGCAGCTTCAGACGGAGAGACTACGGGGGCTACACCTTC. This encodes CASSFRRRDYGGYTF.

CDR3 protein: CSVEFFMGQLNTEAFF. The CDR3 DNA reads as TGCAGCGTTGAATTTTTTATGGGACAGTTGAACACTGAAGCTTTCTTT. The chain combines TRBV29-1 with TRBJ1-1, with 7 bases identical to TRBD1. Germline V gives CDR1 SQVTM, CDR2 ANQGSEA. The CDR3 extends over 16 amino acids. V was clipped by 2 bases and J by 0 bases; unmatched bases: 9.

J is TRBJ2-7 and V is TRBV6-5; TRBD2 might be the D (5 bases). The V gene's germline CDR1 is MNHEY and CDR2 SVGAGI. The V gene lost 5 bases and the J gene lost 2 bases, with 16 bases spanning the gap. The CDR3 extends over 15 amino acids. CDR3 region: CASSRMIAGPYEQYF. DNA of the CDR3: TGTGCCAGCAGTAGGATGATCGCGGGTCCCTACGAGCAGTACTTC.

The chain combines TRBV18 with TRBJ1-3; no firm D call. The CDR3 is 15 amino acids. The V end was cut by 1 base, the J end by 4 bases, with 11 bases between. Germline V gives CDR1 KGHSH, CDR2 LQKENI. CDR3 nucleotides: TGTGCCAGCTCACCACTAGCGGGTCCCGGAAACACCATATATTTT. The encoded protein is CASSPLAGPGNTIYF.

This clone appeared once. The V gene is TRBV30, the J gene TRBJ1-1, with TRBD1 as a possible D gene (5 bases). V lost 2 bases to trimming and J lost 11 bases, with 27 bases between them. This CDR3 contains 16 residues. Germline-derived CDR1 and CDR2 are GTSNPN and SVGIG (reference sequence). The CDR3 region has the DNA TGTGCCTGGAGTCCGCCCGGGACTGGGATGTGGGGGATGGCTTTCTTT. It yields the protein CAWSPPGTGMWGMAFF.

Judged by abundance, this clone is medium-sized. J is TRBJ1-1 and V is TRBV6-4; D gene ambiguous. In germline, CDR1 is MRHNA, CDR2 SNTAGT. Trimming pared 8 bases from V and 0 bases from J, leaving 13 bases between. This CDR3 comprises 14 residues. CDR3 amino acids: CASSERGMNTEAFF. In DNA, the CDR3 is TGTGCCAGCTCCGAACGAGGGATGAACACTGAAGCTTTCTTT.

Concerning this clone itself: The sample has other DNA sequences that encode this CDR3 too. V gene TRBV27 combines with J gene TRBJ2-2; 9 bases are shared with TRBD2. The CDR3 totals 15 residues. Germline-derived CDR1 and CDR2 are MNHEY and SMNVEV (reference sequence). The junction had 3 bases not matched to a gene; V was cut back by 2 bases and J by 5 bases. CDR3 loop: CASSLLLAGTGELFF. CDR3 DNA sequence: TGTGCCAGCAGTTTACTTCTAGCGGGAACCGGGGAGCTGTTTTTT.

The chain combines TRBV18 with TRBJ2-7, with 7 nucleotides matching TRBD1. Germline-derived CDR1 and CDR2 are KGHSH and LQKENI. The CDR3 length is 13 residues. With 3 bases clipped from V and 2 bases from J, the junction kept 1 base outside the gene matches. As DNA, the CDR3 is TGTGCCAGCTCACCGGGACAGCCCTACGAGCAGTACTTC. The encoded protein is CASSPGQPYEQYF.

This rearrangement joins TRBV10-3 to TRBJ2-1; 8 bases are a match to TRBD1. CDR3 length: 17 residues. The junction had 14 bases not matched to a gene; V was cut back by 4 bases and J by 6 bases. CDR1 and CDR2 (germline): ENHRY, SYGVKD. CDR3 in amino acids: CAISGKAGQGKFNEQFF. DNA of the CDR3: TGTGCCATCAGTGGAAAGGCCGGACAGGGCAAATTCAATGAGCAGTTCTTC.

This clone was picked up a small number of times. The CDR3 loop reads CASSQEAGTGYQPQHF. CDR3 in DNA: TGCGCCAGCAGCCAAGAAGCCGGGACAGGGTATCAGCCCCAGCATTTT. V is TRBV4-1 and J is TRBJ1-5; 9 bases match TRBD1. Trimming cost V 0 bases and J 5 bases; bases outside gene matches: 5. CDR3 length: 16 residues. Germline loops: CDR1 MGHRA, CDR2 YSYEKL.

The chain combines TRBV19 with TRBJ1-2, with D perhaps matching TRBD1 (5 bases). Germline lookup yields CDR1 LNHDA and CDR2 SQIVND (reference sequence). This CDR3 comprises 13 residues. Trimming left V 5 bases short and J 4 bases short, with 11 bases between. DNA for the CDR3: TGTGCCAGTAGTCGGCAGGGTTCCTATGGCTACACCTTC. This codes for CASSRQGSYGYTF. Looking up the rest from reference TRBV19 and TRBJ1-2 gives the full variable domain: DGGITQSPKYLFRKEGQNVTLSCEQNLNHDAMYWYRQDPGQGLRLIYYSQIVNDFQKGDIAEGYSVSREKKESFPLTVTSAQKNPTAFYLCASSRQGSYGYTFGSGTRLTVV.

The genes are TRBV5-1 and TRBJ2-3, with 10 bases lining up with TRBD2. The CDR3 contains 17 residues. Trimming took 4 bases from V and 1 from J; bases not matched to a gene: 9. In germline, CDR1 is SGHRS, CDR2 YFSETQ. The CDR3: CASSTRTSGLRTDTQYF. The CDR3 coding sequence is TGCGCCAGCAGCACCCGGACTAGCGGATTACGCACAGATACGCAGTATTTT.

The chain recombines TRBV6-6 with TRBJ2-7; TRBD2 aligns across 8 bases. Germline CDR1 is MNHNY and CDR2 is SVGAGI (reference sequence). The CDR3 is 16 residues long. V was clipped by 0 bases and J by 4 bases; unmatched bases: 8. CDR3 in DNA: TGTGCCAGCAGTTACTCGACGGGGGGGGGCCGGTACGAGCAGTACTTC. It translates to CASSYSTGGGRYEQYF.

The V gene is TRBV5-6, the J gene TRBJ1-1; tentative D call: TRBD1 (5 bases). Trimming shortened V by 0 bases and J by 5 bases, and 14 bases separated the two germline ends. Germline CDR1 reads SGHDT; CDR2 reads YYEEEE. CDR3 length: 15 residues. CDR3 in DNA: TGTGCCAGCAGCTTGGTAATCCAGGGATTGACTGAAGCTTTCTTT. Translated, it gives CASSLVIQGLTEAFF.

The chain couples TRBV25-1 to TRBJ2-2; D is uncertain. Germline V gives CDR1 MGHDK, CDR2 SYGVNS. Trimming removed 5 bases from V and 2 bases from J, with 6 bases in between. The CDR3 is 13 residues long. The CDR3, as DNA: TGTGCCAGCAGTTGGAGTAACACCGGGGAGCTGTTTTTT. This translates into CASSWSNTGELFF.

The chain employs TRBV19 and TRBJ2-6; D call uncertain. Trimming removed 1 base from V and 2 bases from J, with 9 bases in between. In germline, CDR1 is LNHDA, CDR2 SQIVND (reference sequence). The CDR3 consists of 16 residues. CDR3 DNA: TGTGCCAGTAGTATAGCCGCCCAGGCTGGGGCCAACGTCCTGACTTTC. Translating gives CASSIAAQAGANVLTF.